The 25 T cell receptor beta chains below were found in one sample sequenced in a study of cytomegalovirus exposure and HLA in healthy donors. It was with 60 Vbeta and 13 Jbeta primers that the PCR ran. Sequencing used immunoSEQ multiplex PCR; TCRdb keeps in-frame clones, though not all of them. The sample includes about 110,000 clones, 65% to 80% seen only once; the top ten take roughly 6%. Sequenced: PBMCs. These receptors all stem from a woman aged 45-65 years in good health and CMV-seropositive.

This clone was found once. The J gene is TRBJ1-2, the V gene TRBV5-5; 7 bases line up with TRBD1. CDR3 length equals 14 residues. Germline CDR1 SGHKS, CDR2 YYEKEE (reference sequence). V trimming: 6 bases; J trimming: 6 bases; junction bases outside the gene matches: 11. The CDR3 reads CASNRQGRIDGYTF. In DNA, the CDR3 is TGTGCCAGCAACCGACAGGGCCGGATAGATGGCTACACCTTC.

The chain employs TRBV4-3 and TRBJ1-2; 7 nucleotides agree with TRBD1. The CDR3 is 15 residues long. J gave up 8 bases and V 3 bases, and 12 bases lay outside the gene matches. Per germline, CDR1 LGHNA and CDR2 YSLEER. DNA of the CDR3: TGCGCCAGCAGCCACCCCGGACAGGCCGCGACGGGCTACACCTTC. The encoded protein is CASSHPGQAATGYTF.

This clone turned up a few times. This rearrangement joins TRBV5-1 to TRBJ1-6; 9 bases fit TRBD1. This CDR3 is 20 amino acids long. V was clipped by 1 base and J by 0 bases; unmatched bases: 11. The V gene's germline CDR1 is SGHRS and CDR2 YFSETQ. CDR3 protein: CASSLFAGTGKGSYNSPLHF. The CDR3 DNA reads as TGCGCCAGCAGCTTGTTTGCCGGGACAGGGAAGGGCTCCTATAATTCACCCCTCCACTTT.

The genes are TRBV7-2 and TRBJ2-7, with D possibly TRBD1 on 5 matching bases. Germline V gene data show CDR1 as SGHTA and CDR2 as FQGNSA. This CDR3 contains 15 residues. V was cut by 2 bases and J by 3 bases, with 14 bases left in between. The CDR3 nucleotides read TGTGCCAGCAGCTTAAGGCAGGGTGTGCTCTACGAGCAGTACTTC. It yields the protein CASSLRQGVLYEQYF.

This chain joins TRBV18 and TRBJ2-7; D remains unclear. The CDR3 loop spans 13 amino acids. Trimming removed 3 bases at V and 5 bases at J, with 11 bases between. Germline CDR1 and CDR2: KGHSH and LQKENI. CDR3 in DNA: TGTGCCAGCTCACCGCCCACAGCCGACGAGCAGTACTTC. This sequence encodes CASSPPTADEQYF.

This rearrangement joins TRBV7-6 to TRBJ2-7; 7 bases map to TRBD2. The V gene's germline CDR1 is SGHVS and CDR2 FNYEAQ. Trimming cost V 6 bases and J 3 bases; bases outside gene matches: 5. The CDR3 covers 13 residues. The DNA for the CDR3 is TGTGCCAGCAGTAATGGGGGGGGCTACGAGCAGTACTTC. It translates to CASSNGGGYEQYF.

V and J are TRBV5-1 and TRBJ2-5; 9 nucleotides match TRBD2. With 0 bases clipped from V and 5 bases from J, the junction kept 8 bases outside the gene matches. Per the germline V gene, CDR1 is SGHRS and CDR2 is YFSETQ. The CDR3 has 16 amino acids. In DNA form, the CDR3 reads TGCGCCAGCAGCTTGGCCGGGGCGGGGGGGACGGAGACCCAGTACTTC. Protein: CASSLAGAGGTETQYF.

The V call is TRBV7-3, the J call TRBJ1-1; 7 nucleotides align to TRBD1. Losses at the gene ends were 5 bases for V and 2 bases for J; bases not matched to a gene: 14. CDR1 SGHTA and CDR2 FQGTGA come from the germline V gene. The CDR3 is 17 amino acids. The CDR3: CASSPGRGAPRNTEAFF. CDR3 DNA sequence: TGTGCCAGCAGCCCCGGCAGGGGGGCCCCACGAAACACTGAAGCTTTCTTT.

The DNA for the CDR3 is TGTGCCAGCAGGAGACCGGGGGGAGGGTACGAGCAGTACTTC. Its translation: CASRRPGGGYEQYF. The chain uses TRBV6-1 and TRBJ2-7, with 7 nucleotides matching TRBD2. CDR3 length equals 14 residues. J gave up 4 bases and V 6 bases, and 9 bases lay outside the gene matches. Germline V lookup: CDR1 MNHNS, CDR2 SASEGT.

The chain recombines TRBV5-1 with TRBJ1-5, with TRBD1 identical over 12 bases. This CDR3 comprises 15 residues. Germline-derived CDR1 and CDR2 are SGHRS and YFSETQ. With V trimmed by 4 bases and J by 6 bases, 5 bases remained unmatched. The CDR3 DNA follows: TGCGCCAGCAGCGTGGGGACAGGGGGCTTTCAGCCCCAGCATTTT. This sequence encodes CASSVGTGGFQPQHF.

This sequence joins TRBV28 and TRBJ2-5, with D perhaps TRBD2 (7 bases). The DNA end favors TRBJ2-7, so the J call may be wrong. CDR1 and CDR2 (germline): MDHEN, SYDVKM. CDR3 size: 12 residues. The CDR3 is CASGGAPYEQYF. CDR3 DNA: TGTGCCAGCGGGGGGGCCCCCTACGAGCAGTACTTC.

This clone has just a few counts. The chain combines TRBV28 with TRBJ1-1, with D possibly TRBD1 on 6 matching bases. Germline values: CDR1 MDHEN, CDR2 SYDVKM. V shed 6 bases and J shed 8 bases, with 13 bases lying between them. The CDR3 spans 12 residues. The CDR3 nucleotides are TGTGCCAGCAGCCGCTTGACAGGCGAAGCTTTCTTT. Translated: CASSRLTGEAFF.

The rearrangement uses TRBV15 and TRBJ2-3; D uncertain. The germline V gene has CDR1 LNHNV and CDR2 YYDKDF (reference sequence). This CDR3 region has 14 residues. V lost 1 base and J 2 bases, leaving 7 bases between the germline ends. The CDR3 loop is CATSRVQLTDTQYF. The DNA of the CDR3 is TGTGCCACCAGCAGAGTACAGCTCACAGATACGCAGTATTTT.

The V call is TRBV6-5, the J call TRBJ2-7; 9 bases align to TRBD1. The CDR3 contains 14 residues. Germline values: CDR1 MNHEY, CDR2 SVGAGI. Trimming at V came to 6 bases and at J to 7 bases, leaving 10 bases not matched to a gene. This CDR3 reads CASRNTGTGREQYF. DNA of the CDR3: TGTGCCAGCAGAAATACCGGGACAGGGCGAGAGCAGTACTTC.

A few counts support this clone. The gene calls are TRBV7-2 and TRBJ1-5; the D gene is possibly TRBD1 (6 bases). This CDR3 spans 17 amino acids. V shed 3 bases and J shed 0 bases, with 15 bases lying between them. Per germline, CDR1 SGHTA and CDR2 FQGNSA. The CDR3 nucleotides are TGTGCCAGCAGCTTGGGTGGACAGCTCCATAGCAATCAGCCCCAGCATTTT. Residues: CASSLGGQLHSNQPQHF. Supplemented by reference TRBV7-2 and TRBJ1-5, the full variable domain reads GAGVSQSPSNKVTEKGKDVELRCDPISGHTALYWYRQSLGQGLEFLIYFQGNSAPDKSGLPSDRFSAERTGGSVSTLTIQRTQQEDSAVYLCASSLGGQLHSNQPQHFGDGTRLSIL.

This clone was detected many times. V usage is TRBV6-1 and J usage is TRBJ1-3, with 8 positions matching TRBD1. Germline lookup yields CDR1 MNHNS and CDR2 SASEGT. The CDR3 is made up of 15 amino acids. The ends lost 2 bases at V and 2 bases at J; junction bases unmatched: 2. This CDR3 reads CASSEKQGAGNTIYF. The CDR3, as DNA: TGTGCCAGCAGTGAAAAACAGGGGGCTGGAAACACCATATATTTT.

This CDR3 is CASSEYLAGMGTQYF. For the CDR3, the DNA is TGTGCCAGCAGTGAATATCTAGCGGGGATGGGGACCCAGTACTTC. The V gene is TRBV6-1, the J gene TRBJ2-5; 9 bases map to TRBD2. V lost 2 bases, J lost 7 bases, and 8 bases stayed unmatched. The CDR3 contains 15 residues. Looked up from germline, CDR1 is MNHNS and CDR2 is SASEGT.

By share of the sample, this clone is medium-sized. At one of its ends the junction is not consistent with the germline gene, which may arise from a read error. The chain recombines TRBV6-5 with TRBJ2-1; 9 bases agree with TRBD1. The CDR3 is 13 amino acids. CDR1 and CDR2 (germline): MNHEY, SVGAGI. CDR3 nucleotide sequence: TGTGCCAGCAGTCCCGGGACAGGGTGGAGGGTGATCTTC. It is translated as CASSPGTGWRVIF.

The chain carries TRBV6-5 and TRBJ1-2, with 9 bases aligning to TRBD1. Germline CDR1 is MNHEY and CDR2 is SVGAGI. CDR3 length equals 13 residues. With V trimmed by 8 bases and J by 7 bases, 8 bases remained unmatched. Here the CDR3 reads CASQDRDRVGYTF. The CDR3, as DNA: TGTGCCAGCCAAGACCGGGACAGGGTTGGCTACACCTTC.

This clone was observed a few times. This sequence joins TRBV12-5 and TRBJ2-1, with 13 positions matching TRBD2. The trim removed 7 bases at V and 2 bases at J, leaving 17 bases unmatched. The CDR3 runs to 20 residues. The germline CDR1 and CDR2 sequences are LGHNT and FRNRAP. The CDR3 spells CASANLLRLAGGSAYNEQFF. CDR3 nucleotides: TGTGCTAGTGCCAATCTTCTAAGACTAGCGGGGGGTAGCGCCTACAATGAGCAGTTCTTC.

This clone was found a few times. The chain couples TRBV11-2 to TRBJ2-6; 8 bases agree with TRBD1. This CDR3 region has 19 residues. V lost 5 bases to trimming and J lost 1 base; unmatched junction nucleotides: 13. Germline values: CDR1 SGHAT, CDR2 FQNNGV. In nucleotides, the CDR3 is TGTGCCAGCAGCCAGCAGAGGGACAGGCTGTCATCTGGGGCCAACGTCCTGACTTTC. It yields the protein CASSQQRDRLSSGANVLTF.

This chain uses TRBV28 with TRBJ1-1, with D uncertain. This CDR3 region has 11 residues. CDR1 and CDR2 from the germline V gene are MDHEN and SYDVKM. Trimming removed 8 bases at V and 1 base at J, with 5 bases between. The CDR3 coding sequence is TGTGCCAGCTCTAAGAACACTGAAGCTTTCTTT. The encoded protein is CASSKNTEAFF.

The chain employs TRBV5-1 and TRBJ2-3; D gene unclear. This CDR3 is built from 15 residues. V was shortened by 1 base and J by 0 bases, with 9 bases between the two germline ends. Germline CDR1 SGHRS, CDR2 YFSETQ. The CDR3 region is CASSLTTPSTDTQYF. The CDR3 nucleotides read TGCGCCAGCAGCTTGACGACACCTAGCACAGATACGCAGTATTTT. Combining the CDR3 with reference TRBV5-1 and TRBJ2-3 gives the whole variable domain KAGVTQTPRYLIKTRGQQVTLSCSPISGHRSVSWYQQTPGQGLQFLFEYFSETQRNKGNFPGRFSGRQFSNSRSEMNVSTLELGDSALYLCASSLTTPSTDTQYFGPGTRLTVL.

The rearrangement links TRBV7-2 to TRBJ2-5; D may be TRBD2 (7 bases). Trimming removed 3 bases from V and 4 bases from J, with 12 bases in between. Germline lookup yields CDR1 SGHTA and CDR2 FQGNSA. The CDR3 has 14 amino acids. The CDR3 protein is CASSFWGGPETQYF. CDR3 nucleotides: TGTGCCAGCAGCTTCTGGGGGGGCCCAGAGACCCAGTACTTC.

V usage is TRBV5-5 and J usage is TRBJ1-1; D not resolved. Germline values: CDR1 SGHKS, CDR2 YYEKEE (reference sequence). Trimming shortened V by 7 bases and J by 0 bases, and 4 bases separated the two germline ends. The CDR3 has 11 residues. CDR3 in amino acids: CASGLNTEAFF. The CDR3 DNA reads as TGTGCCAGCGGGCTGAACACTGAAGCTTTCTTT.